The entry that follows covers one T cell receptor (beta chain) sequence. Produced via immunoSEQ multiplex PCR; TCRdb's table is partial and in-frame only. The sample comprises 65,000 or so clones, approximately 80% of which are singletons, and roughly 2.1% rests with the top ten. This sample is drawn from a study of OX40 agonist ivuxolimab in advanced cancers. This receptor was taken from an adult with an advanced solid tumor such as melanoma, head and neck, liver or kidney cancer. The sample in question was CD4+ or CD8+ T cells sorted from blood, obtained in a trial of the OX40 agonist ivuxolimab.

The CDR3 DNA sequence: TGCAGCGCTCGGACTAGCGGCGACACCGGGGAGCTGTTTTTT. Protein product: CSARTSGDTGELFF. The genes are TRBV29-1 and TRBJ2-2; 10 positions match TRBD2. After removal of 7 bases from V and 3 bases from J, the junction contained 5 bases not matched to a gene. Germline assignment: CDR1 SQVTM and CDR2 ANQGSEA. This CDR3 is 14 amino acids long.